This TCR beta chain was sequenced during a study of T-cell reconstitution after alpha-beta-depleted transplantation in children (dated by TCRdb to about 2016). Regarding the complete study: Using TCR repertoire profiling, the study quantitatively followed how T-cell immune reconstitution unfolded in children after TCRalphabeta/CD19-depleted allogeneic hematopoietic cell transplantation. Broad study findings and their caveats: The frequencies of hyperexpanded clones fell over the following months, and after one year, T-cell counts and TCRbeta diversity were mostly attributed to newly produced T cells. The apparently early recovery of alphabetaT-cell counts about two months after transplant reportedly depended on only several hundred rapidly expanded clones that came from non-depleted graft cells. In some patients, high TCRbeta diversity at day 60 was attributed to recipient T cells and intrathymic progenitors that had survived conditioning.

The treatment or condition label, as the study defines it: allogeneic hematopoietic cell transplantation with graft depleted of TCRalphabeta T cells and CD19 B cells. TCRalphabeta/CD19-depleted allogeneic hematopoietic cell grafts were given to the transplant recipients, all of whom were children. The library was prepared using PCR. Sequencing was carried out with an Illumina HiSeq 2500. To normalize quantification of the TCRbeta repertoire, the TCR libraries were built with molecular barcoding that relied on unique molecular identifiers. The public sequencing data were trimmed at Q25 with fastp and processed into clonotypes with MiXCR by TCRdb, which kept only in-frame beta chains. Entries are consolidated by CDR3 protein sequence, retaining the most common genes and DNA. This sample has some 200,000 distinct CDR3 sequences in its table, and around 7.7% of those were observed once. The ten most abundant clones make up 35% of the sample.

In the case of this clonotype: The antigen it binds to is not known. No per-base quality is available; no much larger clone lies one base away.

The germline V gene (reference sequence) provides CDR1 SEHNR and CDR2 FQNEAQ. Taken from cysteine to phenylalanine, the CDR3 has 16 residues. Only CDR3 DNA remains: 48 bases, in frame from the first base. Germline trimming: 5 bases from V, 2 bases from J; junction bases outside gene matches: 8. The V and J genes are TRBV7-9 and TRBJ2-5; 10 bases in the middle match TRBD2. The receptor comes from a male patient aged 2-15 years who had a stem cell transplant for acute myeloid leukemia, so the T cells may come from the graft donor. The specimen was PBMCs, mostly from graft donor cells, collected 360 days after TCRalphabeta/CD19-depleted stem cell transplant. The DNA reads TGTGCCAGCAGCCCCGCGGGACTAGCGCGACAAGAGACCCAGTACTTC. Translated, this gives CASSPAGLARQETQYF.